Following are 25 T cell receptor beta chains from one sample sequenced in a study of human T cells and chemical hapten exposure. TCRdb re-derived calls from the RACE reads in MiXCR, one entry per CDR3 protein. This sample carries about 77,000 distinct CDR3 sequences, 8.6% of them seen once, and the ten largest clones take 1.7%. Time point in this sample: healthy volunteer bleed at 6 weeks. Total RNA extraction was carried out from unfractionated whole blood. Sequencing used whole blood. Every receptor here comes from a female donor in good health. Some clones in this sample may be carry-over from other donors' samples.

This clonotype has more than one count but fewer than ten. The DNA for the CDR3 is TGCAGCGCCCGCCCGGTGACAGGACGAACTGAAGCTTTCTTT. Translating gives CSARPVTGRTEAFF. The chain is built from TRBV29-1 and TRBJ1-1, with TRBD1 as a possible D gene (6 bases). V lost 7 bases, J lost 5 bases, and 20 bases lay in between. CDR1 SQVTM and CDR2 ANQGSEA come from the germline V gene. The CDR3 sequence is 14 residues long.

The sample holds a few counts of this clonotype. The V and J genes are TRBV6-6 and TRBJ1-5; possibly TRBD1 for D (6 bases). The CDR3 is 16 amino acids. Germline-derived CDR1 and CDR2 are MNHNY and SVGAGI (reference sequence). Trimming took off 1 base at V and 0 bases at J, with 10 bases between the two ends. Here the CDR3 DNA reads TGTGCCAGCAGTTACTATAACAGGGTTAGCAATCAGCCCCAGCATTTT. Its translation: CASSYYNRVSNQPQHF.

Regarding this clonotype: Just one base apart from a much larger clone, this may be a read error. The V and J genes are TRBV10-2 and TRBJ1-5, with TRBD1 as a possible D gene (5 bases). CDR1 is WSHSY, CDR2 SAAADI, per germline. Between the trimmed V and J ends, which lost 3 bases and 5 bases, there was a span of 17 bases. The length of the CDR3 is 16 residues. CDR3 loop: CASSDLGRGGYQPQHF. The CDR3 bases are TGCGCCAGCAGTGATTTGGGTCGCGGGGGGTATCAGCCCCAGCATTTT.

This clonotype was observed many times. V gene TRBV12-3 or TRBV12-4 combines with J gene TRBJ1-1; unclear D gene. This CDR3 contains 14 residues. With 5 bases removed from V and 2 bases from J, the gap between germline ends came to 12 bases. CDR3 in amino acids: CASSPGRCNTEAFF. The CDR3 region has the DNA TGTGCCAGCAGTCCAGGCCGCTGCAACACTGAAGCTTTCTTT.

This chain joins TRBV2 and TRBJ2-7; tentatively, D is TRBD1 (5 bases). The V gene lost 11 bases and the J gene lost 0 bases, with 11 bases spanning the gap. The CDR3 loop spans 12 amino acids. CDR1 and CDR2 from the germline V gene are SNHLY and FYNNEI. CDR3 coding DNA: TGTGCCCTAGGGGTGAGCTCCTACGAGCAGTACTTC. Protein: CALGVSSYEQYF.

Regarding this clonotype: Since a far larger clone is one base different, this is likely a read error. The CDR3 region is CASSRDGAYEQYF. For the CDR3, the DNA is TGTGCCAGCAGTCGGGACGGAGCCTACGAGCAGTACTTC. V gene TRBV12-3 or TRBV12-4 combines with J gene TRBJ2-7, with D perhaps given as TRBD1 or TRBD2 (5 bases each). CDR3 length: 13 amino acids. V lost 5 bases, J lost 2 bases, and 10 bases lay in between.

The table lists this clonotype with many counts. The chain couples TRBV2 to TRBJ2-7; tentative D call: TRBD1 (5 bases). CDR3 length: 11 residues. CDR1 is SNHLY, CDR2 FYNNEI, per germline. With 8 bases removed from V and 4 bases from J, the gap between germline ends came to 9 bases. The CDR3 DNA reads TGTGCCAGCGCAGGGTTGTACGAGCAGTACTTC. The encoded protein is CASAGLYEQYF.

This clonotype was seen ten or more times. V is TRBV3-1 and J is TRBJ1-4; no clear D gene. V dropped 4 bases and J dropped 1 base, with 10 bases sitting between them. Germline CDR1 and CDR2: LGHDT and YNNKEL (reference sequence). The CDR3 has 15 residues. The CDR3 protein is CASSRRTGTNEKLFF. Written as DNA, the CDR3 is TGTGCCAGCAGCCGCCGGACTGGAACTAATGAAAAACTGTTTTTT.

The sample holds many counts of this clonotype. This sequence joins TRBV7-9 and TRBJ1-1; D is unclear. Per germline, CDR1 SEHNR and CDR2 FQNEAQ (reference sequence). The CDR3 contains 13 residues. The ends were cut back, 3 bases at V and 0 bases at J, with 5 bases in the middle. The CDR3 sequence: CASSFTVNTEAFF. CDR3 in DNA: TGTGCCAGCAGCTTTACAGTGAACACTGAAGCTTTCTTT.

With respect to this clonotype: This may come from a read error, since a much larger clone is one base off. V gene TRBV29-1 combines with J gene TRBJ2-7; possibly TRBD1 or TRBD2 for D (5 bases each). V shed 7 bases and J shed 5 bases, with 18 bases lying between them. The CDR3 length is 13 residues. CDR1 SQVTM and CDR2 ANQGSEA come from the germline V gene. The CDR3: CSAGGGEVDEQYF. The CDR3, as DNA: TGCAGCGCCGGTGGGGGAGAGGTTGACGAGCAGTACTTC.

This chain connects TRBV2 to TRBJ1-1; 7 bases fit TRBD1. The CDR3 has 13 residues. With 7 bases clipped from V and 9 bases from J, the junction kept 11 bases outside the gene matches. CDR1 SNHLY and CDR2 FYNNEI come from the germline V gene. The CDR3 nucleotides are TGTGCCAGCACTCTCCGATGGGACAGTAAAGCTTTCTTT. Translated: CASTLRWDSKAFF.

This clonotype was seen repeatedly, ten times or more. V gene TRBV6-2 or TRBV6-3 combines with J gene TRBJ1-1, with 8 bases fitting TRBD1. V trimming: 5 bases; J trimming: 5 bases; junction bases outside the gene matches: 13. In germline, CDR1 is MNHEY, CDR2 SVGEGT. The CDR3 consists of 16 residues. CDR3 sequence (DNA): TGTGCCAGCAGTACCCGGGGCAGGGGGCCGGAGACTGAAGCTTTCTTT. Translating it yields CASSTRGRGPETEAFF.

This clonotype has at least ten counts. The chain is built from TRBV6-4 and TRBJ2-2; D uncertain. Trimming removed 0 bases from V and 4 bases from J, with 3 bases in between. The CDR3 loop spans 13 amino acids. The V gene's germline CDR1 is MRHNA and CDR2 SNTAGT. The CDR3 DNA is TGTGCCAGCAGTGACTCCGCCACCGGGGAGCTGTTTTTT. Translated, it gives CASSDSATGELFF.

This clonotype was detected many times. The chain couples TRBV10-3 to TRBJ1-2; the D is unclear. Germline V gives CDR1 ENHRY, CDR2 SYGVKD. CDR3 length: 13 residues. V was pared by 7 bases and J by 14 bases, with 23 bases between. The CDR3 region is CAINSRLERPRTF. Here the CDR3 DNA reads TGTGCCATCAATAGCCGGCTGGAGCGTCCCCGAACCTTC.

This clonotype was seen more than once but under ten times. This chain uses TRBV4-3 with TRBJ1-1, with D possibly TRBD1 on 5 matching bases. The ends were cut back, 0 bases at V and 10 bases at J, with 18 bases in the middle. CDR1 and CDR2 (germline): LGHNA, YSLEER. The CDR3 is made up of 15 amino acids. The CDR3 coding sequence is TGCGCCAGCAGCCAAGATCGCGCGGAGGGGCGAGGAGCTTTCTTT. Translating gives CASSQDRAEGRGAFF.

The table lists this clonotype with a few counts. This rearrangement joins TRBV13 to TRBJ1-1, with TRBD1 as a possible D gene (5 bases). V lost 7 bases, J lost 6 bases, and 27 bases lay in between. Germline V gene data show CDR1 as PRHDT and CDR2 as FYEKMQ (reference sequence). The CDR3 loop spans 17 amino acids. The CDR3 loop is CASIVLKGGVLRAEAFF. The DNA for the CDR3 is TGTGCCAGCATCGTCCTCAAGGGAGGGGTACTTCGCGCTGAAGCTTTCTTT.

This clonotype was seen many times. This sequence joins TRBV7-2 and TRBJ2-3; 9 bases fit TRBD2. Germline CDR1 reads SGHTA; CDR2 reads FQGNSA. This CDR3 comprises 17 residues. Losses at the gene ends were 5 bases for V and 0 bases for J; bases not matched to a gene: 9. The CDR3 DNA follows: TGTGCCAGCAGCCCCCATAGCGGGGGCCCTAGCACAGATACGCAGTATTTT. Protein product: CASSPHSGGPSTDTQYF.

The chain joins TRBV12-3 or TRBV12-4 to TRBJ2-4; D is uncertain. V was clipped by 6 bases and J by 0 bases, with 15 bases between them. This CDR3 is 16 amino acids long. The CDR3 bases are TGTGCCAGCAGCCCCCCCATGGGCCTAGCCAAAAACATTCAGTACTTC. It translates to CASSPPMGLAKNIQYF.

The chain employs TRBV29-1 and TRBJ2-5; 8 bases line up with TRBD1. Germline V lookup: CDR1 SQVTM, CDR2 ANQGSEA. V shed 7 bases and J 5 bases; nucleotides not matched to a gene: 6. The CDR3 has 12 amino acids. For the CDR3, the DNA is TGCAGCGGACAGGGGATGATCGAGACCCAGTACTTC. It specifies CSGQGMIETQYF.

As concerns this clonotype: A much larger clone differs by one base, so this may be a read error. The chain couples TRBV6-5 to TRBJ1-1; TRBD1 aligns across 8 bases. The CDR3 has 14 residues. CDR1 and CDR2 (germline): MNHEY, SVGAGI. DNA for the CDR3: TGTGTCAGCAGCTACAGGGGGGAGAACACTGAAGCTTTCTTT. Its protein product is CVSSYRGENTEAFF.

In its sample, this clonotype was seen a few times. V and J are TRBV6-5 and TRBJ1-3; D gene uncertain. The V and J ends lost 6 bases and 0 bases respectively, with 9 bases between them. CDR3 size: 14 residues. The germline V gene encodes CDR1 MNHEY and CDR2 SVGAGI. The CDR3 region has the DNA TGTGCCAGCAGCCCGACATTCTCTGGAAACACCATATATTTT. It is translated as CASSPTFSGNTIYF.

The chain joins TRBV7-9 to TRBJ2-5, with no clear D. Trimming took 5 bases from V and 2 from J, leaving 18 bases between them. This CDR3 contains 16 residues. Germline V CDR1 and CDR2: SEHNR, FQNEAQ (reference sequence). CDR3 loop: CASSVYGRSRQETQYF. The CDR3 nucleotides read TGTGCCAGCAGCGTCTACGGACGGAGCAGACAAGAGACCCAGTACTTC.

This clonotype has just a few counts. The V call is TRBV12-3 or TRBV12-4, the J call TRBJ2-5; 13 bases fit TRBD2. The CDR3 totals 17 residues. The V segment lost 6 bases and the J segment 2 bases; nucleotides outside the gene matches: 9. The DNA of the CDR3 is TGTGCCAGCAGCCAATCGACTAGCGGGGGGCTTCAAGAGACCCAGTACTTC. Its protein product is CASSQSTSGGLQETQYF.

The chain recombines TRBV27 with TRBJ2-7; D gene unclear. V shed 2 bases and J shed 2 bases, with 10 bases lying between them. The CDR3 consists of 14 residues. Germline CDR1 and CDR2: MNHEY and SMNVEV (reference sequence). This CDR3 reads CASSLRRNTYEQYF. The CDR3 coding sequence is TGTGCCAGCAGTTTAAGGCGGAACACCTACGAGCAGTACTTC.

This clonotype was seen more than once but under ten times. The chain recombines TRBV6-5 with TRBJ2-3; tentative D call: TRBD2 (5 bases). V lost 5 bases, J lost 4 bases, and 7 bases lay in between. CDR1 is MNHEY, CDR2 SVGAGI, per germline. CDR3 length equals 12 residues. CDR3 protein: CASSRDPDTQYF. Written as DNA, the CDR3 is TGTGCCAGCAGTCGGGATCCAGATACGCAGTATTTT.